What follows are 2 T cell receptor beta chains derived from one specimen sequenced in a study of blood T cell repertoires in COVID-19. The method was immunoSEQ multiplex PCR; TCRdb's version includes in-frame clones alone and lacks a portion of them. The table lists about 69,000 clones, 90% of them singletons. Material: peripheral blood. These receptors came from a man aged 50-59 years with acute or convalescent COVID-19.

The genes are TRBV21-1 and TRBJ2-1; the table gives TRBD2 as D, unverified against the DNA. TRBV21-1 counts as a pseudogene. The CDR3 has 19 amino acids. Written as DNA, the CDR3 is TGTGCCAGCAGCACCCGGGGGCTAGCGGGAGGGGGTTTTTACAATGAGCAGTTCTTC. It yields the protein CASSTRGLAGGGFYNEQFF.

The rearrangement links TRBV4-1 to TRBJ2-7; 11 bases align to TRBD2. Germline assignment: CDR1 MGHRA and CDR2 YSYEKL. V lost 0 bases and J lost 5; bases outside the gene matches: 12. CDR3 length: 18 amino acids. CDR3 loop: CASSQDFTRLAGRNEQYF. In DNA, the CDR3 is TGCGCCAGCAGCCAAGATTTTACCCGACTAGCGGGACGGAACGAGCAGTACTTC.